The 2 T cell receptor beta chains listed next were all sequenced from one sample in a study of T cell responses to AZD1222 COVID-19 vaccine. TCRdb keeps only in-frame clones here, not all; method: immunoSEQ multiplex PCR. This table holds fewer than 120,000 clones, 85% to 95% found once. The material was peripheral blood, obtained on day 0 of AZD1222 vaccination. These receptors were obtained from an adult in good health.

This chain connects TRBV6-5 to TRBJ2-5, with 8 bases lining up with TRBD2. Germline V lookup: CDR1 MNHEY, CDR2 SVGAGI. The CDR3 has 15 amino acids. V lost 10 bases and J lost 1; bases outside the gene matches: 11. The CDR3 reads CATARGGTTQETQYF. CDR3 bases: TGTGCCACCGCCCGGGGGGGGACTACCCAAGAGACCCAGTACTTC.

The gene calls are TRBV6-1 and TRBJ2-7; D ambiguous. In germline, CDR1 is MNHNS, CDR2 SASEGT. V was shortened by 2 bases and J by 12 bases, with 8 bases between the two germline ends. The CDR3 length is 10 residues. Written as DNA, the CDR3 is TGTGCCAGCAGTGAATTGACCCTGTACTTC. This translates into CASSELTLYF.